A selection of T cell receptor beta chains follows, all from one sample in a study of T cell changes during pregnancy in multiple sclerosis. Generated by immunoSEQ multiplex PCR, the TCRdb table keeps only in-frame clones and is missing some. The repertoire holds about 70,000 clones, with 90% to 95% as singletons. Sequenced material: peripheral blood, taken in the second trimester of pregnancy. The receptor source for this set is a female donor in good health, enrolled as a control in a pregnancy study. The CDR3 runs from the conserved cysteine through the conserved F or W. The D gene is left open where the match is weak. Clone size is stated in some rows and not others, as once, few, many or a class when expanded.

CDR3 protein: CASSLSGTGPQPQHF
CDR3 DNA: TGTGCCAGCAGCTTAAGTGGGACAGGGCCTCAGCCCCAGCATTTT
D gene: TRBD1
clone size: once
J gene: TRBJ1-5
V gene: TRBV7-2

CDR3 protein: CASSISRQGRYEQYF
CDR3 DNA: TGTGCCAGTAGTATTTCCCGGCAGGGGCGGTACGAGCAGTACTTC
D gene: -
clone size: -
J gene: TRBJ2-7
V gene: TRBV19

CDR3 protein: CASRGQVASYNEQFF
CDR3 DNA: TGTGCCAGCCGGGGACAGGTCGCCTCCTACAATGAGCAGTTCTTC
D gene: TRBD1
clone size: -
J gene: TRBJ2-1
V gene: TRBV5-6

CDR3 protein: CASSVLMDSLNSPLHF
CDR3 DNA: TGTGCCAGCAGCGTCCTTATGGACAGCCTCAATTCACCCCTCCACTTT
D gene: -
clone size: few
J gene: TRBJ1-6
V gene: TRBV9

CDR3 protein: CASSSDSSNQPQHF
CDR3 DNA: TGTGCCAGCAGTTCGGACAGTAGCAATCAGCCCCAGCATTTT
D gene: -
clone size: -
J gene: TRBJ1-5
V gene: TRBV7-9

CDR3 protein: CASSQDIGGAYEQYF
CDR3 DNA: TGTGCCAGCAGCCAAGACATCGGGGGGGCCTACGAGCAGTACTTC
D gene: TRBD2
clone size: -
J gene: TRBJ2-7
V gene: TRBV4-2

CDR3 protein: CASSRISGGSPKETQYF
CDR3 DNA: TGTGCCAGCAGCCGAATTAGCGGGGGTTCCCCTAAAGAGACCCAGTACTTC
D gene: TRBD2
clone size: -
J gene: TRBJ2-5
V gene: TRBV7-2

CDR3 protein: CASSLNSYGYTF
CDR3 DNA: TGTGCCAGCAGCTTGAACTCCTATGGCTACACCTTC
D gene: -
clone size: -
J gene: TRBJ1-2
V gene: TRBV7-9

CDR3 protein: CASSSMDSTNTGELFF
CDR3 DNA: TGTGCCAGCAGTTCCATGGACTCCACGAACACCGGGGAGCTGTTTTTT
D gene: -
clone size: medium-sized
J gene: TRBJ2-2
V gene: TRBV28

CDR3 protein: CASSPPTGEIANTGELFF
CDR3 DNA: TGTGCCAGCAGCCCTCCGACAGGGGAGATCGCGAACACCGGGGAGCTGTTTTTT
D gene: TRBD1
clone size: once
J gene: TRBJ2-2
V gene: TRBV7-9

CDR3 protein: CASSLALLPPATEAFF
CDR3 DNA: TGTGCCAGCAGCTTAGCGCTCTTGCCCCCCGCGACTGAAGCTTTCTTT
D gene: -
clone size: -
J gene: TRBJ1-1
V gene: TRBV7-2

CDR3 protein: CASAAFSGNQPQHF
CDR3 DNA: TGTGCCAGCGCGGCGTTCTCTGGCAATCAGCCCCAGCATTTT
D gene: -
clone size: -
J gene: TRBJ1-5
V gene: TRBV6-5

CDR3 protein: CASNAGWDTQYF
CDR3 DNA: TGTGCCAGCAACGCGGGGTGGGATACGCAGTATTTT
D gene: -
clone size: -
J gene: TRBJ2-3
V gene: TRBV28

CDR3 protein: CASNELGAAMNTEAFF
CDR3 DNA: TGTGCCAGCAACGAATTAGGGGCAGCCATGAACACTGAAGCTTTCTTT
D gene: -
clone size: -
J gene: TRBJ1-1
V gene: TRBV28

CDR3 protein: CASSQDPPGQGATNYGYTF
CDR3 DNA: TGTGCCAGCAGCCAGGACCCCCCCGGACAGGGGGCCACTAACTATGGCTACACCTTC
D gene: TRBD1
clone size: -
J gene: TRBJ1-2
V gene: TRBV4-2

CDR3 protein: CASSEDFYGYTF
CDR3 DNA: TGTGCCAGCAGTGAGGACTTCTATGGCTACACCTTC
D gene: -
clone size: few
J gene: TRBJ1-2
V gene: TRBV2

CDR3 protein: CASSLSPGGRETQYF
CDR3 DNA: TGTGCCAGCAGCTTAAGTCCAGGGGGCAGGGAGACCCAGTACTTC
D gene: TRBD1
clone size: -
J gene: TRBJ2-5
V gene: TRBV7-9

CDR3 protein: CASSLQGAGNTIYF
CDR3 DNA: TGCGCCAGCAGCCTACAGGGGGCTGGAAACACCATATATTTT
D gene: TRBD1
clone size: -
J gene: TRBJ1-3
V gene: TRBV4-3

CDR3 protein: CASSFSRVDSPLHF
CDR3 DNA: TGTGCCAGTAGTTTCAGCAGGGTGGACTCACCCCTCCACTTT
D gene: -
clone size: -
J gene: TRBJ1-6
V gene: TRBV19

CDR3 protein: CASSRAGTGAYGYTF
CDR3 DNA: TGTGCCAGCAGCCGCGCCGGGACAGGGGCCTATGGCTACACCTTC
D gene: TRBD1
clone size: -
J gene: TRBJ1-2
V gene: TRBV14

CDR3 protein: CASSLELAGGQEQFF
CDR3 DNA: TGTGCCAGCAGCTTAGAACTAGCGGGGGGGCAGGAGCAGTTCTTC
D gene: TRBD2
clone size: -
J gene: TRBJ2-1
V gene: TRBV7-9

CDR3 protein: CASSSRWATDTQYF
CDR3 DNA: TGTGCCAGCAGTTCTCGGTGGGCCACAGATACGCAGTATTTT
D gene: -
clone size: -
J gene: TRBJ2-3
V gene: TRBV6-5

CDR3 protein: CASSPGGTEQYF
CDR3 DNA: TGTGCCAGCTCACCGGGGGGGACAGAGCAGTACTTC
D gene: -
clone size: -
J gene: TRBJ2-7
V gene: TRBV18

CDR3 protein: CASSYGGGSYNEQFF
CDR3 DNA: TGTGCCAGCAGCTACGGCGGGGGGTCCTACAATGAGCAGTTCTTC
D gene: TRBD2
clone size: -
J gene: TRBJ2-1
V gene: TRBV5-5

CDR3 protein: CASSRTRGEQFF
CDR3 DNA: TGTGCCAGTAGTAGGACCAGGGGTGAGCAGTTCTTC
D gene: -
clone size: -
J gene: TRBJ2-1
V gene: TRBV19

CDR3 protein: CASSLAGSSTEAFF
CDR3 DNA: TGTGCCAGCAGCTTGGCCGGGAGTAGCACTGAAGCTTTCTTT
D gene: -
clone size: -
J gene: TRBJ1-1
V gene: TRBV5-4

CDR3 protein: CASSRLLRVTDSGNTIYF
CDR3 DNA: TGTGCCAGCTCTCGACTCCTCAGGGTTACGGACTCTGGAAACACCATATATTTT
D gene: -
clone size: -
J gene: TRBJ1-3
V gene: TRBV18

CDR3 protein: CASSPNTGELFF
CDR3 DNA: TGTGCCAGCAGCCCAAACACCGGGGAGCTGTTTTTT
D gene: -
clone size: -
J gene: TRBJ2-2
V gene: TRBV5-4

CDR3 protein: CASRREESSYNEQFF
CDR3 DNA: TGTGCCAGCAGGAGGGAAGAGAGCTCCTACAATGAGCAGTTCTTC
D gene: -
clone size: once
J gene: TRBJ2-1
V gene: TRBV5-5

CDR3 protein: CASSFREGWEPQHF
CDR3 DNA: TGTGCCAGCAGTTTCAGGGAGGGGTGGGAGCCCCAGCATTTT
D gene: -
clone size: -
J gene: TRBJ1-5
V gene: TRBV27

CDR3 protein: CASSRTRTGAGNTIYF
CDR3 DNA: TGTGCCAGCAGCCGGACCAGGACAGGGGCTGGAAACACCATATATTTT
D gene: TRBD1
clone size: -
J gene: TRBJ1-3
V gene: TRBV7-8

CDR3 protein: CASSLVAGSNTGELFF
CDR3 DNA: TGTGCCAGCAGCTTAGTAGCGGGGTCGAACACCGGGGAGCTGTTTTTT
D gene: TRBD2
clone size: -
J gene: TRBJ2-2
V gene: TRBV7-2

CDR3 protein: CASSLGPWQFF
CDR3 DNA: TGTGCCAGCAGCTTGGGGCCATGGCAGTTCTTC
D gene: -
clone size: -
J gene: TRBJ2-1
V gene: TRBV7-2

CDR3 protein: CASSWGQGATEQYF
CDR3 DNA: TGTGCCAGCAGTTGGGGACAGGGGGCAACCGAGCAGTACTTC
D gene: TRBD1
clone size: -
J gene: TRBJ2-7
V gene: TRBV28

CDR3 protein: CAINGRRVGSGELFF
CDR3 DNA: TGTGCCATCAACGGTCGCAGGGTAGGATCCGGGGAGCTGTTTTTT
D gene: -
clone size: once
J gene: TRBJ2-2
V gene: TRBV10-3

CDR3 protein: CASSPDLPGGNEQFF
CDR3 DNA: TGTGCCAGCAGTCCGGACCTCCCCGGGGGTAATGAGCAGTTCTTC
D gene: -
clone size: -
J gene: TRBJ2-1
V gene: TRBV6-5

CDR3 protein: CASSQTGAREKLFF
CDR3 DNA: TGTGCCAGCTCACAGACAGGGGCACGTGAAAAACTGTTTTTT
D gene: TRBD1
clone size: -
J gene: TRBJ1-4
V gene: TRBV25-1

CDR3 protein: CAWSRTDGDTIYF
CDR3 DNA: TGTGCCTGGAGTAGGACAGACGGGGACACCATATATTTT
D gene: -
clone size: -
J gene: TRBJ1-3
V gene: TRBV30

CDR3 protein: CASTETGPYEQYF
CDR3 DNA: TGTGCCAGCACCGAGACAGGCCCCTACGAGCAGTACTTC
D gene: -
clone size: -
J gene: TRBJ2-7
V gene: TRBV7-2

CDR3 protein: CASSSLFTNRDGYTF
CDR3 DNA: TGTGCCAGCAGTTCTCTTTTCACAAACCGGGATGGCTACACCTTC
D gene: -
clone size: -
J gene: TRBJ1-2
V gene: TRBV28

CDR3 protein: CASSLADSYEQYF
CDR3 DNA: TGTGCCAGCAGCTTAGCTGACAGCTACGAGCAGTACTTC
D gene: -
clone size: -
J gene: TRBJ2-7
V gene: TRBV7-2

CDR3 protein: CASSSPGRGFDTEAFF
CDR3 DNA: TGTGCCAGCAGCTCCCCGGGTAGGGGCTTTGACACTGAAGCTTTCTTT
D gene: -
clone size: -
J gene: TRBJ1-1
V gene: TRBV7-2

CDR3 protein: CASSVEGRVSGNTIYF
CDR3 DNA: TGTGCCAGCAGCGTAGAAGGCAGGGTCTCTGGAAACACCATATATTTT
D gene: -
clone size: -
J gene: TRBJ1-3
V gene: TRBV9

CDR3 protein: CASSLVGVGDTQYF
CDR3 DNA: TGTGCTAGCAGCTTAGTAGGGGTTGGAGATACGCAGTATTTT
D gene: -
clone size: -
J gene: TRBJ2-3
V gene: TRBV7-7

CDR3 protein: CASSLAGTGGYGYTF
CDR3 DNA: TGTGCCAGCAGCTTAGCCGGGACAGGGGGCTATGGCTACACCTTC
D gene: TRBD1
clone size: once
J gene: TRBJ1-2
V gene: TRBV7-2

CDR3 protein: CASSFGTGPQETQYF
CDR3 DNA: TGTGCCAGCAGCTTTGGGACAGGCCCCCAAGAGACCCAGTACTTC
D gene: TRBD1
clone size: -
J gene: TRBJ2-5
V gene: TRBV7-9

CDR3 protein: CASKGADYGYTF
CDR3 DNA: TGTGCCAGCAAAGGAGCCGACTATGGCTACACCTTC
D gene: -
clone size: -
J gene: TRBJ1-2
V gene: TRBV6-6

CDR3 protein: CASSSTWSNEQFF
CDR3 DNA: TGTGCCAGCAGCTCCACGTGGAGCAATGAGCAGTTCTTC
D gene: -
clone size: -
J gene: TRBJ2-1
V gene: TRBV7-9

CDR3 protein: CASSLTGTTSYEQYF
CDR3 DNA: TGTGCCAGCAGTCTAACCGGGACTACCTCCTACGAGCAGTACTTC
D gene: TRBD2
clone size: -
J gene: TRBJ2-7
V gene: TRBV27

CDR3 protein: CASSPTAVYGYTF
CDR3 DNA: TGTGCCAGCTCACCAACCGCAGTCTATGGCTACACCTTC
D gene: -
clone size: -
J gene: TRBJ1-2
V gene: TRBV18

CDR3 protein: CASSSPGQGHNEQFF
CDR3 DNA: TGTGCCAGCAGTTCACCGGGACAGGGGCACAATGAGCAGTTCTTC
D gene: TRBD1
clone size: -
J gene: TRBJ2-1
V gene: TRBV6-1

CDR3 protein: CASSYSSGGRDTQYF
CDR3 DNA: TGTGCCAGCAGTTACTCGAGCGGGGGGCGGGATACGCAGTATTTT
D gene: TRBD2
clone size: -
J gene: TRBJ2-3
V gene: TRBV6-5

CDR3 protein: CASSYAGNYGYTF
CDR3 DNA: TGTGCCAGCAGTTACGCAGGGAACTATGGCTACACCTTC
D gene: -
clone size: -
J gene: TRBJ1-2
V gene: TRBV6-6

CDR3 protein: CASSFGQGYLNTEAFF
CDR3 DNA: TGTGCCAGCAGCTTTGGACAGGGTTACTTGAACACTGAAGCTTTCTTT
D gene: TRBD1
clone size: -
J gene: TRBJ1-1
V gene: TRBV5-4

CDR3 protein: CASSPKTGNSYEQYF
CDR3 DNA: TGCGCCAGCAGCCCCAAGACAGGGAACTCCTACGAGCAGTACTTC
D gene: TRBD1
clone size: -
J gene: TRBJ2-7
V gene: TRBV4-1